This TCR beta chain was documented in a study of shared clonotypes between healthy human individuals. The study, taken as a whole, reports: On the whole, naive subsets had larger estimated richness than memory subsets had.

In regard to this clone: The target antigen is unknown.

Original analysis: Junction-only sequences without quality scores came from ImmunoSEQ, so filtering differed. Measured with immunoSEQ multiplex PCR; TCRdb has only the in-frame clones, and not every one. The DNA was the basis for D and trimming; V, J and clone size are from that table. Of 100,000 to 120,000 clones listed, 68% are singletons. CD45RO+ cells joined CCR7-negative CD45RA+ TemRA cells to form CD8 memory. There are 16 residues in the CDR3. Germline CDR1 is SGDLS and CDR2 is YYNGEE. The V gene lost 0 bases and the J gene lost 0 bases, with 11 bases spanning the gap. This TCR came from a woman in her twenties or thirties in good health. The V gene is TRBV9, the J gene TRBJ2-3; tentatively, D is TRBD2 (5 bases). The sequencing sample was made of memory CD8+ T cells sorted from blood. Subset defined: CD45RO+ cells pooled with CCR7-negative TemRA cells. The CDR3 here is CASSVEPGGSTDTQYF. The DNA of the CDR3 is TGTGCCAGCAGCGTAGAACCAGGCGGGAGCACAGATACGCAGTATTTT.